This TCR beta chain came from a study of blood T cell repertoires in COVID-19. Study-level background: From T cells, B-cell-depleted T cells, or PBMCs came the material, which was cDNA or gDNA.

This clone came up once. In the study's own analysis: Amplification with reference gene primers provided the estimates of nucleated cell counts. Assay: immunoSEQ multiplex PCR; the TCRdb copy retains only in-frame clones and omits some. That table gives V, J and clone size, and the DNA gave D and trimming. The sample has tens of thousands of clones, around 83% seen once. CDR3 size: 12 residues. The V gene lost 4 bases and the J gene lost 6 bases, with 9 bases spanning the gap. The origin of this receptor is a human donor with acute or convalescent COVID-19. The donor label of this sample is uncertain. This chain links TRBV12-3 or TRBV12-4 with TRBJ1-1, with no clear D. Sample: peripheral blood. The CDR3 coding sequence is TGTGCCAGCAGTTCGTATATTCCTGAAGCTTTCTTT. Its protein is CASSSYIPEAFF.